Measured by frequency, the clone carrying this T cell receptor beta chain is medium-sized (0.01 to 0.1%). Its antigen remains unidentified. CDR3 size: 15 residues. CDR1 is MGHRA and CDR2 is YSYEKL in the germline V gene. The data derive from a study of CD8 T cells in cerebrospinal fluid in Alzheimer's disease. Study overall: Plate-based nested PCR sequencing and droplet-based sequencing measured CSF T cell clonal expansion. Study outcomes and limitations: Expanded clones of at least 3% were commoner in Alzheimer's patients than healthy subjects. Finding EBV-specific TCRs in cerebrospinal fluid does not show EBV causes Alzheimer's disease.

Neurodegeneration in patients was confirmed with biomarkers including neurofilament, amyloid-beta and tau. TCRdb reprocessed the 10x single-cell sequencing reads and reports one entry per CDR3 protein, with no DNA. In all, the sample yields some 1,200 distinct CDR3 sequences. Source material: cerebrospinal fluid. The chain joins TRBV4-1 to TRBJ1-6; TCRdb designates TRBD1, a call that cannot be tested without DNA. The sequence derives from a human donor with Parkinson's disease. CDR3: CASSPGTLTNSPLHF.